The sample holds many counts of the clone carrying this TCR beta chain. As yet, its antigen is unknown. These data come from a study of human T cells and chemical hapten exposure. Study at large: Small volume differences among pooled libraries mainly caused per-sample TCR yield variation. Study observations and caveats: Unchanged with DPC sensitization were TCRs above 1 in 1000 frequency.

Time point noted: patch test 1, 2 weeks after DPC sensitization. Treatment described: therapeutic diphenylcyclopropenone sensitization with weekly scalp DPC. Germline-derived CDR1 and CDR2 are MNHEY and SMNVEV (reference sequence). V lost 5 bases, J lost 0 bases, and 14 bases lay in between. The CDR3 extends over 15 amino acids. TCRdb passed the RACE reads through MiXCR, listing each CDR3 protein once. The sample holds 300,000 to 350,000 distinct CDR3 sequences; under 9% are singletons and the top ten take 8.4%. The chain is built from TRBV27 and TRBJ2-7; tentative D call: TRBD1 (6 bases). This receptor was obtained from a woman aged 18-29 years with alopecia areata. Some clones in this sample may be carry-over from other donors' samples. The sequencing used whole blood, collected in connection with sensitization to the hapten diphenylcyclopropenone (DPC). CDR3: CASSKTGLSSYEQYF. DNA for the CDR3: TGTGCCAGCAGTAAAACAGGGCTGTCCTCCTACGAGCAGTACTTC.